This T cell receptor (beta chain) emerged from a study of T cell responses to AZD1222 COVID-19 vaccine (dated by TCRdb to 2020 to 2022). Study-wide context: AZD1222 recipients with second doses at about 4 weeks or about 12 weeks were pooled, because spike-specific TCR depth and breadth did not differ between schedules. Trial participants were enrolled by age into subgroups of 18-55, 56-69 and 70-plus years, and 148, 28 and 57 TCR-sequenced participants, respectively, were included in these subgroups. TCR sequencing was performed for about 240 trial participants, of whom around 210 were given two doses of AZD1222 and 26 were given two doses of MenACWY control vaccine.

A word on this clone: Its antigen has not been determined. There are no base qualities to consult, and no much larger clone falls within one base.

In light of the paper, this sample's time point label describes: baseline before first vaccination. Vaccinee samples came from UK trials COV001 and COV002, including a single-blind randomized controlled phase 2/3 trial of AZD1222 (ChAdOx1 nCoV-19) in healthy adults. For TCRbeta chain sequencing, PBMC samples were collected from trial participants at day 0 and at day 28 after the second dose. The CDR3 regions of human TCRbeta chains were subjected to immunosequencing. Per the original workflow: TCRs in the repertoires were compared against a reference library of SARS-CoV-2-specific TCRs that had been generated with the MIRA antigen-specificity platform. Breadth meant the fraction of unique TCRs that were SARS-CoV-2-associated, whereas depth meant the fraction of total T cells that were SARS-CoV-2-associated. Using the MIRA data, each spike-specific TCR was mapped to the spike region that the TCR reacts to and placed in a CD4 or CD8 class. Log10-transformed breadth and depth values were compared by one-way ANOVA with Sidak's multiple comparisons tests. Not all clones reach the TCRdb copy of this immuneACCESS table, which keeps in-frame sequences only. Checked studies attribute under half of the gap to unresolved V genes and leave the rest unexplained. V and J calls and clone size are given by that table; D and trimming were obtained from the DNA. The sample table shows over 100,000 clones, and about nine tenths are seen once. 7.5% of the sample lies in the top ten.

Points the paper makes about the study in general: The 56-69-year group was small, and its depth increase did not reach significance, likely because of low power. Most participants were white British and females outnumbered males, and the authors suggested that clonal diversity may have been underestimated. After two AZD1222 doses, both the breadth and the depth of spike-specific TCRs were significantly higher than at day 0 and than in MenACWY recipients. Reportedly, almost half of the unique spike-specific TCRs recognized epitopes lying outside the regions that are mutated in the B.1.351 and B.1.1.7 variants. Because no samples from the day 14 peak response were available, repertoires could be characterized only after the peak T cell response. Conclusions about previously exposed vaccinees are limited, since just five or six AZD1222 recipients were seropositive for SARS-CoV-2 at baseline. CD4 TCRs associated with the vaccine covered the entire spike protein, and the dominant responses were in regions 160-218 and 743-854.

The source material was peripheral blood, sampled on day 0 of AZD1222 vaccination. The TCR sequence derives from an adult in good health.

At the DNA level, the sequence is TGCGCCAGCAGCGAGGACAACTCCTACGAGCAGTACTTC. Translated, this is CASSEDNSYEQYF. The rearranged segments are TRBV5-1 and TRBJ2-7, with a tentative D gene TRBD1 over 5 matching bases. The CDR1 and CDR2 encoded by the germline V gene are SGHRS and YFSETQ. Between the V and J ends, shortened by 4 bases and 0 bases respectively, the junction contains 8 bases. Inclusive of the bounding cysteine and phenylalanine, the CDR3 is 13 residues long. Only the CDR3 portion is preserved as DNA: 39 bases, with reading frame beginning at the first base.